The T cell receptor (beta chain) described here comes from a study of blood T cell repertoires in COVID-19. As for the study in general: Some COVID-19 samples were acute and others convalescent; all came from the United States, Italy and Spain. Sample material is recorded as cDNA or gDNA derived from T cells, B-cell-depleted T cells, or PBMCs.

In the authors' methods: Estimated nucleated cell counts came from reference gene primer amplification. This table comes from immunoSEQ multiplex PCR, and its TCRdb copy is limited to in-frame clones, with some not included. Clone size and the V and J calls come from that table; the DNA yielded D and trimming. The data show 55,000 to 90,000 clones, with about 88% seen just once and 3% to 5% held by the top ten. Germline CDR1 and CDR2: GTSNPN and SVGIG (reference sequence). The CDR3 is 19 residues long. V trimming: 5 bases; J trimming: 3 bases; junction bases outside the gene matches: 24. This clonotype was obtained from a man aged 70 or older with active COVID-19. The sequencing sample was made of peripheral blood. The chain carries TRBV30 and TRBJ1-1; TRBD1 aligns across 7 bases. The DNA of the CDR3 is TGTGCCTGGTCCCGATTTACAGGGGACCAGAGGACGTCGGACACTGAAGCTTTCTTT. Its translation: CAWSRFTGDQRTSDTEAFF.